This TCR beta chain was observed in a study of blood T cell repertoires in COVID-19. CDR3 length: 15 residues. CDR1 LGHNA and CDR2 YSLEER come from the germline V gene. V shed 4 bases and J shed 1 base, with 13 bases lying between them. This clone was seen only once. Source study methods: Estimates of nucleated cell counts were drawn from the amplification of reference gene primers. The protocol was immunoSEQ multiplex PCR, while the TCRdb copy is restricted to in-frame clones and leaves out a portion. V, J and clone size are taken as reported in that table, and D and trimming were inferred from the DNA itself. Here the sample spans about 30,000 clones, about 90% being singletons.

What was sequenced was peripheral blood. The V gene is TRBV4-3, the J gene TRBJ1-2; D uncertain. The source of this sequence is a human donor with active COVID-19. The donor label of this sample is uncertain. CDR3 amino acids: CASSPGRGFNYGYTF. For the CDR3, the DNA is TGCGCCAGCAGCCCCGGGCGGGGATTTAACTATGGCTACACCTTC.